The 19 T cell receptor beta chains below were found in one sample sequenced in a study of T-cell memory formation after mild COVID-19. TCRdb used MiXCR to reprocess the 5' RACE reads, holding one entry per CDR3 protein. The sample consists of roughly 250,000 distinct CDR3 sequences, roughly 17% of them appearing once. Sequenced: PBMCs or a T cell subset sorted from them (not recorded which). The receptors derive from a man aged 18 to 29 who had mild COVID-19 (a few samples of this study predate the infection). Cell type and time point are not known.

The rearrangement joins TRBV5-6 to TRBJ2-5, with 9 bases lining up with TRBD1. Germline-derived CDR1 and CDR2 are SGHDT and YYEEEE. CDR3 length equals 15 residues. With 5 bases clipped from V and 3 bases from J, the junction kept 8 bases outside the gene matches. The CDR3 reads CASRVWGQGKETQYF. The CDR3 nucleotides are TGTGCCAGCAGAGTCTGGGGACAGGGAAAAGAGACCCAGTACTTC.

The chain recombines TRBV4-1 with TRBJ2-1, with D possibly matching TRBD2 (5 bases). V was trimmed by 1 base and J by 0 bases, leaving 13 bases between them. This CDR3 has 17 residues. CDR1 is MGHRA, CDR2 YSYEKL, per germline. CDR3 protein: CASSQGGLTGSYNEQFF. In DNA, the CDR3 is TGCGCCAGCAGCCAAGGTGGACTGACCGGCTCCTACAATGAGCAGTTCTTC.

The chain links TRBV4-1 to TRBJ1-2, with a weak D call TRBD1 (5 bases). The CDR3 extends over 13 amino acids. Trimming left V 6 bases short and J 3 bases short, with 11 bases between. In germline, CDR1 is MGHRA, CDR2 YSYEKL. CDR3 residues: CASRNWGDYGYTF. DNA for the CDR3: TGCGCCAGCAGGAATTGGGGGGACTATGGCTACACCTTC.

This clonotype was seen a few times. This sequence joins TRBV20-1 and TRBJ2-1; no clear D gene. The V gene's germline CDR1 is DFQATT and CDR2 SNEGSKA (reference sequence). The CDR3 totals 12 residues. V lost 0 bases and J 8 bases, leaving 8 bases between the germline ends. In DNA, the CDR3 is TGCAGTGCTAGAGATGTGGCGGATGAGCAGTTCTTC. Translating gives CSARDVADEQFF.

This rearrangement joins TRBV5-1 to TRBJ1-1; D remains ambiguous. V was pared by 1 base and J by 1 base, with 8 bases between. Germline-derived CDR1 and CDR2 are SGHRS and YFSETQ. The CDR3 contains 14 residues. The CDR3 DNA reads TGCGCCAGCAGCTTGTTACGGGAGAACACTGAAGCTTTCTTT. It specifies CASSLLRENTEAFF.

This clonotype was recorded at least ten times. The J gene is TRBJ1-2, the V gene TRBV5-1, with a tentative D call TRBD1 (6 bases). The CDR3 is 14 residues long. The V end was cut by 0 bases, the J end by 7 bases, with 13 bases between. The germline V gene has CDR1 SGHRS and CDR2 YFSETQ. The CDR3 DNA follows: TGCGCCAGCAGCTTGGAACAGGGTATCGGTGGCTACACCTTC. Translation gives CASSLEQGIGGYTF.

This chain uses TRBV7-9 with TRBJ2-1; a possible D gene is TRBD1 (5 bases). The CDR3 length is 13 residues. V dropped 5 bases and J dropped 6 bases, with 11 bases sitting between them. In germline, CDR1 is SEHNR, CDR2 FQNEAQ (reference sequence). The CDR3 reads CASSVGAVNEQFF. The CDR3 region has the DNA TGTGCCAGCAGCGTAGGGGCTGTCAATGAGCAGTTCTTC.

The chain recombines TRBV7-8 with TRBJ2-2; 12 bases match TRBD1. V shed 5 bases, J shed 5 bases, and the junction held 6 bases outside the gene matches. This CDR3 has 16 residues. Germline V gene lookup returns CDR1 SGHVS and CDR2 FQNEAQ. The DNA for the CDR3 is TGTGCCAGCAGCCTTCGGGACAGGGGGCTTACCGGGGAGCTGTTTTTT. Protein product: CASSLRDRGLTGELFF.

This clonotype was counted many times. V gene TRBV6-2 or TRBV6-3 combines with J gene TRBJ2-1; possibly TRBD2 for D (5 bases). V lost 8 bases, J lost 6 bases, and 8 bases lay in between. The CDR3 is 11 residues long. Per the germline V gene, CDR1 is MNHEY and CDR2 is SVGEGT. CDR3 amino acids: CASGLGNEQFF. For the CDR3, the DNA is TGTGCCAGCGGACTGGGCAATGAGCAGTTCTTC.

The chain uses TRBV6-5 and TRBJ2-7; 11 positions agree with TRBD1. The J segment lost 2 bases and the V segment lost 2 bases, leaving 2 bases of the junction unmatched. Germline CDR1 MNHEY, CDR2 SVGAGI. This CDR3 comprises 15 residues. The CDR3 loop reads CASSYRGQGAYEQYF. The DNA of the CDR3 is TGTGCCAGCAGTTACCGGGGACAGGGGGCCTACGAGCAGTACTTC.

This clonotype was seen ten or more times. The chain employs TRBV25-1 and TRBJ1-3; D not resolved. With 6 bases removed from V and 1 base from J, the gap between germline ends came to 10 bases. In germline, CDR1 is MGHDK, CDR2 SYGVNS. This CDR3 has 14 amino acids. CDR3 DNA: TGTGCCAGCAGCCCTGGAGGTTCTGGAAACACCATATATTTT. This sequence encodes CASSPGGSGNTIYF.

The CDR3 DNA is TGTGCCAGCAGCCCCCGGACAGGAGTCCCCTACGAGCAGTACTTC. It encodes CASSPRTGVPYEQYF. This chain joins TRBV3-1 and TRBJ2-7; 7 bases agree with TRBD1. CDR1 is LGHDT and CDR2 is YNNKEL in the germline V gene (reference sequence). CDR3 length: 15 residues. The J segment lost 2 bases and the V segment lost 4 bases, leaving 8 bases of the junction unmatched.

CDR3 DNA: TGTGCCAGCACGGCGAGCAATCAGCCCCAGCATTTT. The encoded protein is CASTASNQPQHF. The chain joins TRBV12-3 or TRBV12-4 to TRBJ1-5, with D unclear. V shed 7 bases and J shed 1 base, with 5 bases lying between them. There are 12 residues in the CDR3.

The rearrangement links TRBV5-4 to TRBJ2-5, with unresolved D. The CDR3 has 13 amino acids. V lost 0 bases, J lost 7 bases, and 10 bases lay in between. Looked up from germline, CDR1 is SGHNT and CDR2 is YYREEE (reference sequence). The CDR3, as DNA: TGTGCCAGCAGCTTGGAGGGCGTCGGGACCCAGTACTTC. It codes for CASSLEGVGTQYF.

This clonotype appeared a few times. The chain is built from TRBV4-1 and TRBJ1-1; no clear D. Germline CDR1 reads MGHRA; CDR2 reads YSYEKL. This CDR3 region has 13 residues. V was shortened by 8 bases and J by 8 bases, with 18 bases between the two germline ends. The CDR3 loop reads CASAPTSGEEAFF. The CDR3 DNA is TGCGCCAGCGCGCCGACTAGCGGGGAGGAAGCTTTCTTT.

The chain couples TRBV4-1 to TRBJ2-2, with TRBD1 as a possible D gene (6 bases). V lost 0 bases and J 0 bases, leaving 11 bases between the germline ends. The CDR3 extends over 17 amino acids. The germline V gene encodes CDR1 MGHRA and CDR2 YSYEKL. This CDR3 reads CASSQEPGDSNTGELFF. CDR3 sequence (DNA): TGCGCCAGCAGCCAAGAGCCAGGGGATTCGAACACCGGGGAGCTGTTTTTT.

There are many counts of this clonotype. This chain links TRBV29-1 with TRBJ2-5, with D perhaps TRBD2 (7 bases). V shed 7 bases and J shed 2 bases, with 14 bases lying between them. Germline CDR1 is SQVTM and CDR2 is ANQGSEA. The CDR3 extends over 13 amino acids. The CDR3 spells CSARGAQQETQYF. For the CDR3, the DNA is TGCAGCGCCCGGGGGGCTCAACAAGAGACCCAGTACTTC.

The chain employs TRBV7-2 and TRBJ2-7; weak D call: TRBD2 (6 bases). Germline V gene data show CDR1 as SGHTA and CDR2 as FQGNSA. The CDR3 extends over 14 amino acids. V lost 5 bases and J lost 7, with 18 bases in between. CDR3 in amino acids: CASSQQGARGEQYF. CDR3 DNA: TGTGCCAGCAGCCAACAAGGGGCCCGGGGGGAGCAGTACTTC.

V and J are TRBV7-9 and TRBJ2-7; maybe TRBD1 (6 bases). This CDR3 has 13 amino acids. Between the trimmed V and J ends, which lost 2 bases and 2 bases, there was a span of 7 bases. Per the germline V gene, CDR1 is SEHNR and CDR2 is FQNEAQ (reference sequence). The CDR3 reads CASSLQGTYEQYV. The CDR3 DNA is TGTGCCAGCAGCTTACAGGGGACCTACGAGCAGTACGTC.